Reported below is one T cell receptor (beta chain). TCRdb's table, derived via immunoSEQ multiplex PCR, lists solely in-frame clones and lacks some. The table has around 1 million clones, approximately 76% seen once. These data come from a study of shared clonotypes between healthy human individuals. V gave up 7 bases and J gave up 5 bases; unmatched junction bases: 6. Per germline, CDR1 SGHNT and CDR2 YYREEE (reference sequence). The CDR3 has 14 residues. The specimen sequenced was memory CD4+ T cells sorted from blood. Indicated subset: CD45RA-negative fraction. V usage is TRBV5-4 and J usage is TRBJ2-2; 9 bases are shared with TRBD1. The sequence was collected from a man between 18 and 35 years old in good health. The CDR3 reads CASAGTGMTGELFF. CDR3 in DNA: TGTGCCAGCGCCGGGACAGGGATGACCGGGGAGCTGTTTTTT.